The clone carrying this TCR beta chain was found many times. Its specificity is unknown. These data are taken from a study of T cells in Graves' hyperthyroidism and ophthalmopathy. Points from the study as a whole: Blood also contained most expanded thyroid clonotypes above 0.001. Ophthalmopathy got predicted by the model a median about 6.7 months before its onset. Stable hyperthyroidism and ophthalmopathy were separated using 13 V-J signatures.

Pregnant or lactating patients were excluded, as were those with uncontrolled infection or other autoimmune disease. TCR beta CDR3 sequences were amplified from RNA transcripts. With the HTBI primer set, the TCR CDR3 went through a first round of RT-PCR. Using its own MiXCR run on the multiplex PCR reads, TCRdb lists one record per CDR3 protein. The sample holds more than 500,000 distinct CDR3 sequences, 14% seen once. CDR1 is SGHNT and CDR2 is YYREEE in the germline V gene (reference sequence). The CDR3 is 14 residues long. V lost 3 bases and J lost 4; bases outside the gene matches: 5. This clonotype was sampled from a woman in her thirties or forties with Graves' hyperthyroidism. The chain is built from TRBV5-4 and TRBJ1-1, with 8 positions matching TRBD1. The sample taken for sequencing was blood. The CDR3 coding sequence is TGTGCCAGCAGCTCGACAGGGGTGCGCACTGAAGCTTTCTTT. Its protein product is CASSSTGVRTEAFF.